A single sample is the source of the 16 T cell receptor beta chains below, sequenced in a study of cytomegalovirus exposure and HLA in healthy donors. The PCR was carried out with 60 Vbeta primers and 13 Jbeta primers. Measured with immunoSEQ multiplex PCR; TCRdb has only the in-frame clones, and not every one. The sample lists about 150,000 clones; roughly four fifths were seen once. The sequenced material came from PBMCs. The receptors originated from a man aged 35 to 55 in good health and CMV-seropositive.

V is TRBV2 and J is TRBJ1-5; no clear D gene. The CDR3 spans 15 residues. Germline V gives CDR1 SNHLY, CDR2 FYNNEI. Trimming removed 3 bases from V and 1 base from J, with 10 bases in between. Here the CDR3 DNA reads TGTGCCAGCAGTGAGTTCCCTTTGAGCAATCAGCCCCAGCATTTT. Translation: CASSEFPLSNQPQHF.

V is TRBV5-6 and J is TRBJ2-3; 9 positions agree with TRBD1. The CDR3 has 15 amino acids. CDR1 and CDR2 (germline): SGHDT, YYEEEE. Germline trimming cut 0 bases from V and 8 bases from J; bases unmatched to any gene: 7. CDR3 nucleotide sequence: TGTGCCAGCAGCTTGGTCGGGACAGGGTCGGCTACGCAGTATTTT. Its translation: CASSLVGTGSATQYF.

V and J are TRBV7-2 and TRBJ2-7; D unclear. The length of the CDR3 is 14 residues. CDR1 is SGHTA and CDR2 is FQGNSA in the germline V gene. Trimming cost V 1 base and J 2 bases, with 9 bases left between them. As DNA, the CDR3 is TGTGCCAGCAGCTTAGTGCCAGGCCCCTACGAGCAGTACTTC. Encoded protein: CASSLVPGPYEQYF.

The V and J genes are TRBV7-6 and TRBJ2-7, with 11 positions matching TRBD1. Germline V gives CDR1 SGHVS, CDR2 FNYEAQ. The CDR3 consists of 14 residues. Trimming took 3 bases from V and 7 from J; bases not matched to a gene: 5. DNA for the CDR3: TGTGCCAGCAGCTTCGGACAGGGGGCTCGGGAGCAGTACTTC. Translation: CASSFGQGAREQYF.

The chain carries TRBV9 and TRBJ2-1; 7 positions match TRBD2. V trimming: 3 bases; J trimming: 4 bases; junction bases outside the gene matches: 10. The V gene's germline CDR1 is SGDLS and CDR2 YYNGEE. The CDR3 has 16 amino acids. CDR3 in DNA: TGTGCCAGCAGCGCACCTAGCGGCCTCCAATACAATGAGCAGTTCTTC. This codes for CASSAPSGLQYNEQFF. Combining the CDR3 with reference TRBV9 and TRBJ2-1 gives the whole variable domain DSGVTQTPKHLITATGQRVTLRCSPRSGDLSVYWYQQSLDQGLQFLIQYYNGEERAKGNILERFSAQQFPDLHSELNLSSLELGDSALYFCASSAPSGLQYNEQFFGPGTRLTVL.

The chain joins TRBV29-1 to TRBJ1-4; D ambiguous. The CDR3 loop spans 13 amino acids. Germline V gene lookup returns CDR1 SQVTM and CDR2 ANQGSEA. The germline V and J ends were trimmed by 5 bases and 4 bases, with 11 bases remaining between them. The CDR3 DNA reads TGCAGCGTTTGGACGGGATATAATGAAAAACTGTTTTTT. Translation gives CSVWTGYNEKLFF.

About this clone itself: At one end, the junction sequence differs from germline, possibly due to a read error. The V call is TRBV7-9, the J call TRBJ2-1; TRBD1 matches 7 bases. Germline values: CDR1 SEHNR, CDR2 FQNEAQ (reference sequence). This CDR3 spans 15 amino acids. CDR3 coding DNA: TGTTCCAGCACCAGAGGGGACAGAATATACAATGAGCAGTTCTTC. It translates to CSSTRGDRIYNEQFF. The full variable domain, its missing parts supplied by reference TRBV7-9 and TRBJ2-1, is DTGVSQNPRHKITKRGQNVTFRCDPISEHNRLYWYRQTLGQGPEFLTYFQNEAQLEKSRLLSDRFSAERPKGSFSTLEIQRTEQGDSAMYLCSSTRGDRIYNEQFFGPGTRLTVL.

V gene TRBV28 combines with J gene TRBJ1-2; 9 nucleotides line up with TRBD1. Germline trimming cut 11 bases from V and 4 bases from J; bases unmatched to any gene: 8. From germline, CDR1 is MDHEN and CDR2 SYDVKM. The CDR3 is 13 amino acids. The CDR3 reads CASGTGTIYGYTF. The CDR3 bases are TGTGCCTCCGGGACAGGGACTATCTATGGCTACACCTTC.

The chain uses TRBV15 and TRBJ2-1; the D gene is possibly TRBD2 (6 bases). V shed 0 bases and J shed 2 bases, with 8 bases lying between them. The CDR3 has 15 amino acids. Germline CDR1 and CDR2: LNHNV and YYDKDF (reference sequence). CDR3 region: CATSRETGAYNEQFF. As DNA, the CDR3 is TGTGCCACCAGCAGAGAAACGGGAGCCTACAATGAGCAGTTCTTC.

This clone was seen a handful of times. The chain is built from TRBV5-1 and TRBJ1-1; tentatively, D is TRBD1 (6 bases). This CDR3 is 14 amino acids long. Germline V CDR1 and CDR2: SGHRS, YFSETQ. Trimming cost V 4 bases and J 2 bases, with 12 bases left between them. The CDR3 coding sequence is TGCGCCAGCAGCCCCGGACAGATAAACACTGAAGCTTTCTTT. It is translated as CASSPGQINTEAFF.

This clone was counted only a few times. This chain joins TRBV28 and TRBJ1-2, with a weak D call TRBD1 (5 bases). The CDR3 extends over 12 amino acids. Looked up from germline, CDR1 is MDHEN and CDR2 is SYDVKM. Trimming took 3 bases from V and 9 from J, leaving 11 bases between them. CDR3 region: CASSFNRGSYTF. The CDR3 DNA follows: TGTGCCAGCAGTTTTAATCGGGGGAGCTACACCTTC.

This clone turned up a few times. The V call is TRBV28, the J call TRBJ2-7, with 13 bases identical to TRBD2. Germline V gene sequence: CDR1 MDHEN, CDR2 SYDVKM. The CDR3 contains 14 residues. J gave up 4 bases and V 8 bases, and 5 bases lay outside the gene matches. The CDR3 reads CASEGTSGVYEQYF. The CDR3 nucleotides are TGTGCCAGCGAAGGGACTAGCGGGGTTTACGAGCAGTACTTC.

Only a few counts were recorded for this clone. This CDR3 reads CASSAGTSGSALYEQYF. CDR3 DNA sequence: TGCGCCAGCAGCGCCGGGACTAGCGGGAGTGCGCTGTACGAGCAGTACTTC. V and J are TRBV5-1 and TRBJ2-7; 14 bases map to TRBD2. The CDR3 runs 17 residues. Germline V lookup: CDR1 SGHRS, CDR2 YFSETQ. V lost 4 bases, J lost 4 bases, and 10 bases stayed unmatched.

This clone showed up just a few times. J is TRBJ2-7 and V is TRBV7-9, with TRBD1 matching 11 bases. This CDR3 spans 15 amino acids. Germline CDR1 is SEHNR and CDR2 is FQNEAQ (reference sequence). Unmatched junction bases numbered 4, after V lost 1 base and J lost 5 bases. The DNA for the CDR3 is TGTGCCAGCAGCTTAGTTCGGACAGGGGGCGACGAGCAGTACTTC. Translating it yields CASSLVRTGGDEQYF.

This chain connects TRBV18 to TRBJ2-7, with TRBD1 matching 9 bases. Germline loops: CDR1 KGHSH, CDR2 LQKENI. The CDR3 has 15 residues. The V and J ends lost 2 bases and 3 bases, in that order; junction bases with no gene match: 5. In DNA, the CDR3 is TGTGCCAGCTCACCAGTGAGGACAGGGGACTACGAGCAGTACTTC. Translation gives CASSPVRTGDYEQYF.

This chain links TRBV5-1 with TRBJ1-2, with D perhaps TRBD1 (6 bases). CDR3 size: 17 residues. Trimming left V 7 bases short and J 3 bases short, with 25 bases between. Germline V gene sequence: CDR1 SGHRS, CDR2 YFSETQ. In nucleotides, the CDR3 is TGCGCCAGCTCCCTAGGGTTCGTGGACAGTATCTACTATGGCTACACCTTC. Translated, it gives CASSLGFVDSIYYGYTF.